This T cell receptor (beta chain) emerged from a study of cytomegalovirus exposure and HLA in healthy donors. Points from the study as a whole: The study had only CMV serostatus as immune exposure information. Analysis was carried out at a later point, and it linked a missense DCLRE1C variant to TCR beta V- and J-gene trimming.

Amplification used 60 Vbeta primers and 13 Jbeta primers. Libraries were prepared by immunoSEQ multiplex PCR; TCRdb keeps only in-frame clonotypes and omits some of them. The data hold 60,000 to 70,000 clones, with roughly 78% observed a single time. The CDR3 contains 16 residues. Germline V gene sequence: CDR1 LGHNA, CDR2 YNFKEQ. The ends were cut back, 0 bases at V and 4 bases at J, with 15 bases in the middle. Concerning this clone itself: Antigen unknown.

The chain carries TRBV4-2 and TRBJ1-2, with a tentative D call TRBD1 (5 bases). The TCR sequence derives from a woman in her 30s in good health and CMV-seronegative. The sequencing input was PBMCs. The DNA of the CDR3 is TGTGCCAGCAGCCAAGATCTAGTTTGGCAGGGCTATGGCTACACCTTC. Residues: CASSQDLVWQGYGYTF.